What follows are 18 T cell receptor beta chains derived from one specimen sequenced in a study of shared clonotypes between healthy human individuals. Generated by immunoSEQ multiplex PCR, the TCRdb table keeps only in-frame clones and is missing some. The sample consists of about 600,000 clones, roughly 97% of them appearing once. The sample consisted of naive CD4+ T cells sorted from blood. Sample subset: CD45RA+ positively selected. These receptors were collected from a woman aged 25-40 years in good health.

This chain uses TRBV1 with TRBJ2-7; TRBD2 reflects the table's D call only, with no check against the DNA. TRBV1 is classified as a pseudogene. This CDR3 contains 17 residues. This CDR3 is CTSSQDTVASVNYEQYF. CDR3 nucleotides: TGCACCAGCAGCCAAGATACTGTTGCTAGCGTCAACTACGAGCAGTACTTC.

The CDR3 loop is CAWGDPNYEAFF. The CDR3 bases are TGTGCCTGGGGGGACCCGAATTATGAAGCTTTCTTT. This sequence joins TRBV30 and TRBJ1-1; the D gene is possibly TRBD1 (5 bases). Trimming removed 5 bases at V and 7 bases at J, with 14 bases between. Germline V lookup: CDR1 GTSNPN, CDR2 SVGIG (reference sequence). The CDR3 totals 12 residues.

The V and J genes are TRBV5-1 and TRBJ2-5, with D possibly called TRBD1 or TRBD2 (5 bases each). The J call may be in error: the DNA end matches TRBJ2-7 better. Germline V lookup: CDR1 SGHRS, CDR2 YFSETQ. The CDR3 has 15 amino acids. The DNA for the CDR3 is TGCGCCAGCAGAGTCCTCGGGGCGCAGTCCTACGAGCAGTACTTC. This translates into CASRVLGAQSYEQYF.

The chain uses TRBV14 and TRBJ2-5; 7 bases map to TRBD1. The J call may be faulty, since TRBJ2-7 better matches the DNA end. Germline assignment: CDR1 SGHDN and CDR2 FVKESK. This CDR3 is 14 amino acids long. DNA for the CDR3: TGTGCCAGCAGCCAATGGACAGGCGACTACGAGCAGTACTTC. It codes for CASSQWTGDYEQYF.

The chain has TRBV28 and TRBJ2-7; perhaps TRBD1 as D (6 bases). The germline V and J ends were trimmed by 2 bases and 7 bases, with 15 bases remaining between them. The CDR3 consists of 14 residues. Germline V gene lookup returns CDR1 MDHEN and CDR2 SYDVKM. DNA for the CDR3: TGTGCCAGCAGTTTACAGCCAGGGGTGGGGGAGCAGTACTTC. As protein: CASSLQPGVGEQYF.

The chain has TRBV29-1 and TRBJ2-3; maybe TRBD2 (5 bases). V dropped 4 bases and J dropped 2 bases, with 22 bases sitting between them. This CDR3 is 17 amino acids long. Germline CDR1 reads SQVTM; CDR2 reads ANQGSEA. CDR3 loop: CSVVGSQLLLDTDTQYF. The DNA of the CDR3 is TGCAGCGTTGTAGGGAGCCAACTTCTCCTTGACACAGATACGCAGTATTTT.

V is TRBV2 and J is TRBJ2-7, with TRBD2 identical over 7 bases. The CDR3 totals 15 residues. Germline V gene data show CDR1 as SNHLY and CDR2 as FYNNEI. After removal of 9 bases from V and 2 bases from J, the junction contained 13 bases not matched to a gene. The CDR3 region has the DNA TGTGCCAGAAAGGGACTATATCGTGGGGCCTACGAGCAGTACTTC. Its protein is CARKGLYRGAYEQYF.

V is TRBV5-6 and J is TRBJ1-4; 10 bases are a match to TRBD1. The CDR3 is 15 residues long. J lost 7 bases, V lost 1 base, and 4 bases had no gene match. Germline CDR1 reads SGHDT; CDR2 reads YYEEEE. CDR3: CASSLMGQGSEKLFF. In DNA form, the CDR3 reads TGTGCCAGCAGCTTGATGGGACAGGGGAGTGAAAAACTGTTTTTT.

The genes are TRBV4-1 and TRBJ1-2; D not resolved. Germline V CDR1 and CDR2: MGHRA, YSYEKL. The CDR3 consists of 16 residues. Trimming cost V 0 bases and J 7 bases, with 18 bases left between them. As DNA, the CDR3 is TGCGCCAGCAGCCAAGAGGGGAACACAAATAGAGGTGGCTACACCTTC. Translated, it gives CASSQEGNTNRGGYTF.

The chain links TRBV28 to TRBJ1-5; D is unresolved. Germline values: CDR1 MDHEN, CDR2 SYDVKM. This CDR3 is built from 12 residues. V shed 3 bases and J shed 6 bases, with 6 bases lying between them. CDR3 sequence reads: CASSFQTQPQHF. The CDR3, as DNA: TGTGCCAGCAGTTTCCAGACTCAGCCCCAGCATTTT.

A remark on this clone: A junction boundary mismatches the germline segment, possibly from a read error. The chain recombines TRBV29-1 with TRBJ1-5, with no clear D. The CDR3 spans 13 residues. Germline V gene data show CDR1 as SQVTM and CDR2 as ANQGSEA. CDR3 residues: CSVQEYSNQPQHF. DNA of the CDR3: TGCAGCGTTCAAGAGTATAGCAATCAGCCCCAGCATTTT.

This chain uses TRBV28 with TRBJ2-5, with 7 bases fitting TRBD2. The CDR3 has 13 residues. Germline trimming cut 5 bases from V and 7 bases from J; bases unmatched to any gene: 7. In germline, CDR1 is MDHEN, CDR2 SYDVKM. The DNA of the CDR3 is TGTGCCAGCAGTCCTGGAACGGGGGGGACCCAGTACTTC. Translated: CASSPGTGGTQYF.

The chain carries TRBV5-4 and TRBJ1-5; D is possibly TRBD1 (6 bases). CDR3 length equals 13 residues. V was clipped by 7 bases and J by 4 bases, with 12 bases between them. The germline V gene has CDR1 SGHNT and CDR2 YYREEE (reference sequence). The DNA for the CDR3 is TGTGCCAGCGCCCGGGACACAAATCAGCCCCAGCATTTT. Its protein is CASARDTNQPQHF.

The V and J genes are TRBV4-2 and TRBJ2-2; D uncertain. V lost 5 bases to trimming and J lost 7 bases, with 11 bases between them. The germline CDR1 and CDR2 sequences are LGHNA and YNFKEQ. This CDR3 comprises 13 residues. The CDR3, as DNA: TGTGCCAGCAGCTTGAGGCCTGGCGGGGAGCTGTTTTTT. Protein: CASSLRPGGELFF.

Of note for this clone: The same CDR3 can be traced to other DNA sequences in this sample. The chain has TRBV5-6 and TRBJ1-1; D is possibly TRBD1 (5 bases). CDR1 and CDR2 from the germline V gene are SGHDT and YYEEEE. V was pared by 4 bases and J by 1 base, with 17 bases between. The CDR3 length is 16 residues. For the CDR3, the DNA is TGTGCCAGCAGCCTGTACGGGGCAGCTCCGAACACTGAAGCTTTCTTT. This translates into CASSLYGAAPNTEAFF. Complete variable domain (other parts from reference TRBV5-6 and TRBJ1-1): DAGVTQSPTHLIKTRGQQVTLRCSPKSGHDTVSWYQQALGQGPQFIFQYYEEEERQRGNFPDRFSGHQFPNYSSELNVNALLLGDSALYLCASSLYGAAPNTEAFFGQGTRLTVV.

The genes are TRBV5-1 and TRBJ2-7, with 8 bases that match TRBD1. This CDR3 is built from 15 residues. V was pared by 2 bases and J by 5 bases, with 9 bases of the junction left unmatched. The V gene's germline CDR1 is SGHRS and CDR2 YFSETQ. For the CDR3, the DNA is TGCGCCAGCAGCTTAGACGACAGGGGAAGGAACGAGCAGTACTTC. Translation gives CASSLDDRGRNEQYF.

This rearrangement joins TRBV6-5 to TRBJ2-4, with TRBD2 matching over 12 bases. With 7 bases clipped from V and 6 bases from J, the junction kept 4 bases outside the gene matches. Per germline, CDR1 MNHEY and CDR2 SVGAGI. The CDR3 runs to 14 residues. The CDR3 bases are TGTGCCAGCACCGAGACTAGCGGGAGAAACATTCAGTACTTC. The encoded protein is CASTETSGRNIQYF.

CDR3 region: CASSLSGTGSSYEQYF. DNA of the CDR3: TGCGCCAGCAGCTTGAGTGGGACAGGATCCTCCTACGAGCAGTACTTC. The V and J genes are TRBV5-1 and TRBJ2-7; 8 bases agree with TRBD1. Germline values: CDR1 SGHRS, CDR2 YFSETQ. V dropped 1 base and J dropped 0; count of bases not matched to a gene: 6. The CDR3 runs 16 residues.